This is a list of T cell receptor beta chains from one sample in a study of T cell responses to AZD1222 COVID-19 vaccine. Using immunoSEQ multiplex PCR, the repertoire was profiled, and TCRdb retains in-frame clones only, with some absent. The table includes around 65,000 clones, roughly 70% detected once. Sequences were derived from peripheral blood, sampled on day 0 of AZD1222 vaccination. The receptors derive from an adult in good health. CDR3s include the opening cysteine and the closing phenylalanine or tryptophan. D genes are given only for firm matches. Rows may omit the clone size; those that give it use once, few, many or a size class.

J: TRBJ2-2
D: TRBD2
size: .
V: TRBV6-2/TRBV6-3
DNA: TGTGCCAGCAGTTTCTCTAGCGGGCCGAACACCGGGGAGCTGTTTTTT
CDR3: CASSFSSGPNTGELFF

J: TRBJ2-1
D: .
size: .
V: TRBV7-7
DNA: TGTGCCAGCAGCTTAGGCAGGGACAATGAGCAGTTCTTC
CDR3: CASSLGRDNEQFF

J: TRBJ1-2
D: .
size: once
V: TRBV18
DNA: TGTGCCAGCTCATCCCCCTACAGTCCTAACTATGGCTACACCTTC
CDR3: CASSSPYSPNYGYTF

J: TRBJ2-3
D: .
size: .
V: TRBV7-6
DNA: TGTGCCAGCAGCATTCGGGGGCCCTCAGATACGCAGTATTTT
CDR3: CASSIRGPSDTQYF

J: TRBJ1-1
D: .
size: .
V: TRBV15
DNA: TGTGCCACCAGCAGAGTATTTGGGACAGAAGCTTTCTTT
CDR3: CATSRVFGTEAFF

J: TRBJ2-3
D: TRBD2
size: .
V: TRBV7-9
DNA: TGTGCCAGCAGCTTAGAGCGGGGGGGCCCCCCAGATACGCAGTATTTT
CDR3: CASSLERGGPPDTQYF

J: TRBJ2-7
D: .
size: .
V: TRBV7-6
DNA: TGTGCCAGCAGCCTAAGGGGCGGGACCCTCGGGGGCGAGCAGTACTTC
CDR3: CASSLRGGTLGGEQYF

J: TRBJ2-3
D: .
size: once
V: TRBV2
DNA: TGTGCCAGCAGTGTTCAGGGGACCACAGATACGCAGTATTTT
CDR3: CASSVQGTTDTQYF

J: TRBJ1-1
D: TRBD1
size: .
V: TRBV3-1/TRBV3-2
DNA: TGTGCCAGCAGCAGTCGGACAGGGAGAGCTTTCTTT
CDR3: CASSSRTGRAFF

J: TRBJ1-1
D: .
size: .
V: TRBV2
DNA: TGTGCCAGCAGTTATACGGGGGCTGAAGCTTTCTTT
CDR3: CASSYTGAEAFF

J: TRBJ1-3
D: .
size: .
V: TRBV7-3
DNA: TGTGCCAGCAGCTTAACCCTCGGCGGGGTGAGGAAAAACACCATATATTTT
CDR3: CASSLTLGGVRKNTIYF

J: TRBJ2-1
D: TRBD2
size: .
V: TRBV7-2
DNA: TGTGCCAGCAGCTTAGGTGGGGGGGAGTATGAGCAGTTCTTC
CDR3: CASSLGGGEYEQFF

J: TRBJ2-3
D: .
size: .
V: TRBV7-9
DNA: TGTGCCAGCACCGAGGCGCGTGGTACGCAGTATTTT
CDR3: CASTEARGTQYF

J: TRBJ1-2
D: .
size: .
V: TRBV13
DNA: TGTGCCAGCAGCTTAGAACGGGCAGATGGCTACACCTTC
CDR3: CASSLERADGYTF

J: TRBJ2-5
D: .
size: .
V: TRBV7-9
DNA: TGTGCCAGCAGCTTAGCCCCCGGGGGAATCCAAGAGACCCAGTACTTC
CDR3: CASSLAPGGIQETQYF

J: TRBJ2-3
D: .
size: many
V: TRBV9
DNA: TGTGCCAGCAGCGTAGGGGCCACGGAGACAGATACGCAGTATTTT
CDR3: CASSVGATETDTQYF

J: TRBJ1-3
D: TRBD1
size: .
V: TRBV28
DNA: TGTGCCAGCAGTCAGACAGGGGCTAGCTCTGGAAACACCATATATTTT
CDR3: CASSQTGASSGNTIYF

J: TRBJ1-1
D: .
size: .
V: TRBV11-2
DNA: TGTGCCAGCAGCCGGAGGGCTCACACTGAAGCTTTCTTT
CDR3: CASSRRAHTEAFF

J: TRBJ1-1
D: .
size: .
V: TRBV3-1/TRBV3-2
DNA: TGTGCCAGCAGCCCAGGTGGGACTGAAGCTTTCTTT
CDR3: CASSPGGTEAFF

J: TRBJ1-2
D: .
size: .
V: TRBV29-1
DNA: TGCAGCGTGGGGCCAGGGGTCTATGGCTACACCTTC
CDR3: CSVGPGVYGYTF

J: TRBJ2-4
D: .
size: .
V: TRBV5-4
DNA: TGTGCCAGCAGCTTGGCGGAAAACATTCAGTACTTC
CDR3: CASSLAENIQYF

J: TRBJ1-2
D: .
size: .
V: TRBV19
DNA: TGTGCCAGTTTCCACACCGAACAAGCTACTAACTATGGCTACACCTTC
CDR3: CASFHTEQATNYGYTF

J: TRBJ2-1
D: .
size: .
V: TRBV4-3
DNA: TGCGCCAGCAGCCAGCGACGGCAGGTCTCCTACAATGAGCAGTTCTTC
CDR3: CASSQRRQVSYNEQFF

J: TRBJ2-1
D: TRBD1
size: once
V: TRBV24-1
DNA: TGTGCCACCAGTGATCCTGACAGGGGTGGCAATGAGCAGTTCTTC
CDR3: CATSDPDRGGNEQFF

J: TRBJ2-7
D: .
size: .
V: TRBV6-5
DNA: TGTGCCAGCAGTTATTTTAATGTGGGGTCCGAGCAGTACTTC
CDR3: CASSYFNVGSEQYF

J: TRBJ1-3
D: .
size: .
V: TRBV10-3
DNA: TGTGCCATCAGTGAGTCGACAGAAGGCTCTGGAAACACCATATATTTT
CDR3: CAISESTEGSGNTIYF

J: TRBJ2-1
D: .
size: .
V: TRBV7-3
DNA: TGTGCCAGCAGCTCCCGACAGGGAGGAGAGCAGTTCTTC
CDR3: CASSSRQGGEQFF

J: TRBJ2-5
D: .
size: .
V: TRBV2
DNA: TGTGCCAGCAGTGACGGGGCCCGGGAGACCCAGTACTTC
CDR3: CASSDGARETQYF

J: TRBJ1-1
D: .
size: .
V: TRBV4-3
DNA: TGCGCCAGCAGCCAAGATCATGCGAACACTGAAGCTTTCTTT
CDR3: CASSQDHANTEAFF

J: TRBJ1-1
D: .
size: few
V: TRBV6-5
DNA: TGTGCCAGCAGTTACATGGGGGGCATGAACACTGAAGCTTTCTTT
CDR3: CASSYMGGMNTEAFF

J: TRBJ1-1
D: .
size: .
V: TRBV29-1
DNA: TGCAGCGTTTCTCCGAGGAGGAACACTGAAGCTTTCTTT
CDR3: CSVSPRRNTEAFF

J: TRBJ1-5
D: .
size: .
V: TRBV4-1
DNA: TGCGCCAGCAGCCAAGATATACAGAAGCCCCAGCATTTT
CDR3: CASSQDIQKPQHF

J: TRBJ2-4
D: .
size: .
V: TRBV19
DNA: TGTGCCAGTAGTACCGATTCCCTTTTGGGGTTGGGAAACATTCAGTACTTC
CDR3: CASSTDSLLGLGNIQYF

J: TRBJ1-2
D: .
size: .
V: TRBV27
DNA: TGTGCCAGCAGTCCGCGAGGAGGCGCTAACTATGGCTACACCTTC
CDR3: CASSPRGGANYGYTF

J: TRBJ1-1
D: .
size: .
V: TRBV6-5
DNA: TGTGCCAGCAGTAGTGAAAGGAATGGGGTCACTGAAGCTTTCTTT
CDR3: CASSSERNGVTEAFF

J: TRBJ2-3
D: .
size: .
V: TRBV24-1
DNA: TGTGCCACCAGATCCGGAGTCCAGGACACAGATACGCAGTATTTT
CDR3: CATRSGVQDTDTQYF

J: TRBJ2-7
D: TRBD2
size: .
V: TRBV7-2
DNA: TGTGCCAGCAGCTTAGAGGCTAGCGGGGGCCTGAGCTCCTACGAGCAGTACTTC
CDR3: CASSLEASGGLSSYEQYF

J: TRBJ1-2
D: .
size: .
V: TRBV4-2
DNA: TGTGCCAGCAGCCAACCTGCACCTGGCTACACCTTC
CDR3: CASSQPAPGYTF

J: TRBJ1-1
D: .
size: .
V: TRBV7-9
DNA: TGTGCCAGCAGCTTAGCGCAGTCTTTGAACACTGAAGCTTTCTTT
CDR3: CASSLAQSLNTEAFF

J: TRBJ2-1
D: .
size: .
V: TRBV29-1
DNA: TGCAGCGTTACAGGGACCTACAATGAGCAGTTCTTC
CDR3: CSVTGTYNEQFF

J: TRBJ2-1
D: .
size: .
V: TRBV7-9
DNA: TGTGCCAGCAGCGTAGACGCGGTGGGCGAGCAGTTCTTC
CDR3: CASSVDAVGEQFF

J: TRBJ2-7
D: .
size: .
V: TRBV2
DNA: TGTGCCAGCAGCAGGGGTACGTACGAGCAGTACTTC
CDR3: CASSRGTYEQYF

J: TRBJ1-4
D: .
size: few
V: TRBV4-3
DNA: TGCGCCAGCAGCCGTGACGACAGGCCAGCAGAAAAACTGTTTTTT
CDR3: CASSRDDRPAEKLFF

J: TRBJ2-7
D: .
size: .
V: TRBV30
DNA: TGTGCCTGGAGGGGACGGGGGCCTAGCTCCTACGAGCAGTACTTC
CDR3: CAWRGRGPSSYEQYF

J: TRBJ2-1
D: .
size: .
V: TRBV12-3/TRBV12-4
DNA: TGTGCCAGCAGCCGGGACACCCTTGAGCAGTTCTTC
CDR3: CASSRDTLEQFF

J: TRBJ1-3
D: .
size: .
V: TRBV9
DNA: TGTGCCAGCAGCGAGGTCTCCTCTGGAAACACCATATATTTT
CDR3: CASSEVSSGNTIYF

J: TRBJ2-2
D: .
size: .
V: TRBV19
DNA: TGTGCCAGTAGTATAGGGCAGCACACCGGGGAGCTGTTTTTT
CDR3: CASSIGQHTGELFF

J: TRBJ2-6
D: TRBD2
size: once
V: TRBV9
DNA: TGTGCCAGCAGCGACCGGGAGCGGGGGTTCTCTGGGGCCAACGTCCTGACTTTC
CDR3: CASSDRERGFSGANVLTF

J: TRBJ2-5
D: .
size: .
V: TRBV19
DNA: TGTGCCAGTAGGGACAACACGGCTGAGACCCAGTACTTC
CDR3: CASRDNTAETQYF

J: TRBJ1-6
D: TRBD1
size: .
V: TRBV2
DNA: TGTGCCAGCAGCGGACAGGCTCTGGGACCCCTCCACTTT
CDR3: CASSGQALGPLHF

J: TRBJ1-6
D: .
size: once
V: TRBV18
DNA: TGTGCCAGCTCATCCGCAGCTAGTTCACCCCTCCACTTT
CDR3: CASSSAASSPLHF

J: TRBJ2-1
D: .
size: .
V: TRBV4-3
DNA: TGCGCCAGCAGCCAAGTTCGGCAAAAGGGATTAGGCAATGAGCAGTTCTTC
CDR3: CASSQVRQKGLGNEQFF

J: TRBJ2-1
D: TRBD1
size: .
V: TRBV11-3
DNA: TGTGCCAGCAGCTTAGGCGGACAGGTCCTCTACAATGAGCAGTTCTTC
CDR3: CASSLGGQVLYNEQFF

J: TRBJ2-6
D: .
size: .
V: TRBV6-5
DNA: TGTGCCAGCAGTTACCTCGCTGGGGCCAACGTCCTGACTTTC
CDR3: CASSYLAGANVLTF

J: TRBJ2-6
D: .
size: .
V: TRBV13
DNA: TGTGCCAGCAGCTTATCTGGGGCCAACGTCCTGACTTTC
CDR3: CASSLSGANVLTF